The clone carrying this T cell receptor (beta chain) was detected a few times. Its antigen remains unknown. A second 7 to 11 cycle PCR used barcoded and J-beta primers. MiXCR, run by TCRdb on the 5' RACE reads, gives a single entry per CDR3 protein. The sample has about a million distinct CDR3 sequences; around two fifths are singletons. This entry comes from a study of blood T cells in healthy people across ages. General study points: Researchers judged that diversity estimates from one million T cells fell short of true values.

Roughly 10 milliliters of peripheral blood were drawn from each donor. Germline V lookup: CDR1 DFQATT, CDR2 SNEGSKA (reference sequence). This CDR3 is built from 14 residues. The V end lost 6 bases, the J end lost 0 bases, and 13 bases lay between the germline ends. This sequence originates from a man aged 18 to 30 in good health. The chain has TRBV20-1 and TRBJ2-3; D is possibly TRBD1 (6 bases). Source material: blood. CDR3 protein: CSAPPGQSTDTQYF. CDR3 in DNA: TGCAGTGCCCCACCGGGACAAAGCACAGATACGCAGTATTTT.